The next 27 T cell receptor beta chains were all read from a single sample in a study of blood T cell repertoires in COVID-19. Some clones are missing from TCRdb's copy, which holds only in-frame ones; the method was immunoSEQ multiplex PCR. The table has around 230,000 clones, roughly four fifths seen once; the top ten hold roughly 9.6%. The sample was peripheral blood. These receptors all come from a woman older than 75 with acute or convalescent COVID-19.

This clone showed up just once. This chain connects TRBV2 to TRBJ2-1; D gene uncertain. Trimming left V 5 bases short and J 7 bases short, with 15 bases between. Germline V gene lookup returns CDR1 SNHLY and CDR2 FYNNEI. This CDR3 comprises 14 residues. The CDR3: CASSLEAAFNEQFF. The CDR3 nucleotides are TGTGCCAGCAGTCTCGAGGCGGCTTTTAATGAGCAGTTCTTC.

This clone has just one count. The V and J genes are TRBV27 and TRBJ2-2, with 9 nucleotides matching TRBD2. The V and J ends lost 2 bases and 0 bases, in that order; junction bases with no gene match: 4. The V gene's germline CDR1 is MNHEY and CDR2 SMNVEV (reference sequence). The CDR3 totals 17 residues. The CDR3 loop reads CASSLRGGGTNTGELFF. The DNA of the CDR3 is TGTGCCAGCAGTTTACGCGGGGGGGGAACGAACACCGGGGAGCTGTTTTTT.

This clone appeared a few times. The V and J genes are TRBV10-3 and TRBJ2-5; D may be TRBD2 (5 bases). The germline gives CDR1 ENHRY, CDR2 SYGVKD. This CDR3 spans 15 amino acids. V shed 4 bases and J shed 1 base, with 13 bases lying between them. This chain's CDR3 is CAISGRLALQETQYF. In DNA, the CDR3 is TGTGCCATCAGTGGGAGGTTAGCCCTCCAAGAGACCCAGTACTTC.

The gene calls are TRBV2 and TRBJ2-2, with 7 nucleotides matching TRBD1. The CDR3 covers 15 residues. CDR1 is SNHLY, CDR2 FYNNEI, per germline. The V gene end was trimmed by 6 bases and the J gene end by 3 bases; junction bases not matched to a gene: 7. Here the CDR3 reads CASSLDRVYTGELFF. CDR3 DNA sequence: TGTGCCAGCAGCCTAGACAGGGTTTACACCGGGGAGCTGTTTTTT.

The V and J genes are TRBV3-1 (or the pseudogene TRBV3-2) and TRBJ1-3; maybe TRBD1 (5 bases). The CDR3 spans 15 residues. The germline V gene encodes CDR1 LGHDT and CDR2 YNNKEL (reference sequence). The V end was cut by 0 bases, the J end by 2 bases, with 8 bases between. The CDR3 nucleotides are TGTGCCAGCAGCCAAGAAGTGGGGCCTGGAAACACCATATATTTT. Its protein product is CASSQEVGPGNTIYF.

V is TRBV9 and J is TRBJ2-1; the D gene is possibly TRBD2 (5 bases). This CDR3 region has 16 residues. Between the trimmed V and J ends, which lost 4 bases and 2 bases, there was a span of 16 bases. Germline CDR1 is SGDLS and CDR2 is YYNGEE. CDR3 residues: CASSPTGLGAYNEQFF. In nucleotides, the CDR3 is TGTGCCAGCAGCCCGACGGGTTTGGGAGCCTACAATGAGCAGTTCTTC. Full variable domain (missing parts from reference TRBV9 and TRBJ2-1): DSGVTQTPKHLITATGQRVTLRCSPRSGDLSVYWYQQSLDQGLQFLIQYYNGEERAKGNILERFSAQQFPDLHSELNLSSLELGDSALYFCASSPTGLGAYNEQFFGPGTRLTVL.

The J gene is TRBJ2-2, the V gene TRBV5-5, with D tentatively TRBD1 (5 bases). CDR3 size: 16 residues. Germline V lookup: CDR1 SGHKS, CDR2 YYEKEE (reference sequence). Trimming removed 3 bases at V and 1 base at J, with 13 bases between. CDR3 region: CASSYTGNLNTGELFF. The CDR3 DNA sequence: TGTGCCAGCAGCTATACAGGAAACTTGAACACCGGGGAGCTGTTTTTT.

DNA of the CDR3: TGCGCCAGCAGTCGGACTAGCGGGGGGGTCGGCCAAGAGACCCAGTACTTC. This gives the protein CASSRTSGGVGQETQYF. The rearrangement links TRBV5-1 to TRBJ2-5; 15 bases fit TRBD2. This CDR3 contains 17 residues. Germline-derived CDR1 and CDR2 are SGHRS and YFSETQ. V shed 5 bases and J 1 base; nucleotides not matched to a gene: 6.

J is TRBJ2-2 and V is TRBV30; D call uncertain. V shed 1 base and J shed 7 bases, with 7 bases lying between them. Germline V CDR1 and CDR2: GTSNPN, SVGIG (reference sequence). The CDR3 is 12 residues long. This CDR3 is CAWSESIGELFF. For the CDR3, the DNA is TGTGCCTGGAGTGAATCCATCGGGGAGCTGTTTTTT.

The V call is TRBV19, the J call TRBJ1-5; weak D call: TRBD1 (5 bases). CDR1 is LNHDA and CDR2 is SQIVND in the germline V gene (reference sequence). V dropped 6 bases and J dropped 4 bases, with 10 bases sitting between them. CDR3 length: 13 amino acids. For the CDR3, the DNA is TGTGCCAGTAGAACACAGGAAAATCAGCCCCAGCATTTT. It is translated as CASRTQENQPQHF.

The rearrangement links TRBV6-1 to TRBJ1-1; a weak D match, TRBD1 (6 bases). Trimming pared 3 bases from V and 6 bases from J, leaving 14 bases between. Germline V gene lookup returns CDR1 MNHNS and CDR2 SASEGT. The CDR3 loop spans 14 amino acids. The CDR3: CASSEEGGTAEAFF. The DNA of the CDR3 is TGTGCCAGCAGTGAGGAAGGGGGAACGGCTGAAGCTTTCTTT.

This clone has just a few counts. The rearrangement links TRBV7-2 to TRBJ1-4; perhaps TRBD1 as D (5 bases). Germline V gives CDR1 SGHTA, CDR2 FQGNSA. The CDR3 spans 16 residues. Trimming removed 1 base at V and 3 bases at J, with 12 bases between. The CDR3 DNA sequence: TGTGCCAGCAGCTTAGTGGCAGGGATGTCTAATGAAAAACTGTTTTTT. Amino acids: CASSLVAGMSNEKLFF.

This clone was seen only a few times. This rearrangement joins TRBV7-2 to TRBJ1-6; 7 bases line up with TRBD1. The CDR3 spans 14 residues. CDR1 SGHTA and CDR2 FQGNSA come from the germline V gene. V was pared by 3 bases and J by 7 bases, with 3 bases of the junction left unmatched. The CDR3 reads CASSLGDSNSPLHF. The CDR3, as DNA: TGTGCCAGCAGCTTGGGGGACAGCAATTCACCCCTCCACTTT.

The chain links TRBV7-3 to TRBJ2-3; the D gene is possibly TRBD1 (5 bases). Looked up from germline, CDR1 is SGHTA and CDR2 is FQGTGA. Trimming pared 4 bases from V and 2 bases from J, leaving 13 bases between. The length of the CDR3 is 15 residues. The CDR3 is CASSSQGLSTDTQYF. The DNA of the CDR3 is TGTGCCAGCAGCTCCCAGGGTTTATCCACAGATACGCAGTATTTT.

This chain connects TRBV19 to TRBJ1-1; D is perhaps TRBD1 (5 bases). Per the germline V gene, CDR1 is LNHDA and CDR2 is SQIVND (reference sequence). Trimming stripped 4 bases from V and 3 bases from J, with 18 bases between. The CDR3 contains 16 residues. The DNA of the CDR3 is TGTGCCAGTAGTAAAGGCAGGGCGCCCCCCGACACTGAAGCTTTCTTT. Encoded protein: CASSKGRAPPDTEAFF.

The CDR3 nucleotides are TGTGCCAGCAGTACCGGGACAGGCCTTGCAACTAATGAAAAACTGTTTTTT. This encodes CASSTGTGLATNEKLFF. The rearrangement uses TRBV28 and TRBJ1-4; 8 positions agree with TRBD1. V shed 5 bases and J 0 bases; nucleotides not matched to a gene: 8. From germline, CDR1 is MDHEN and CDR2 SYDVKM. There are 17 residues in the CDR3.

The V gene is TRBV5-1, the J gene TRBJ1-2, with 7 bases identical to TRBD1. The length of the CDR3 is 15 residues. CDR1 SGHRS and CDR2 YFSETQ come from the germline V gene. J was trimmed by 4 bases and V by 0 bases; bases with no gene match: 6. CDR3 sequence reads: CASSLGTGASYGYTF. The CDR3 coding sequence is TGCGCCAGCAGCTTGGGAACAGGGGCCTCCTATGGCTACACCTTC.

This clone showed up just a few times. The chain links TRBV6-7 to TRBJ1-5; D is perhaps TRBD1 (6 bases). TRBV6-7 counts as an open reading frame of uncertain function. Trimming stripped 7 bases from V and 2 bases from J, with 15 bases between. The CDR3 length is 15 residues. For the CDR3, the DNA is TGTGCCAGCATTGTGGACAGCGGCGGCAATCAGCCCCAGCATTTT. It encodes CASIVDSGGNQPQHF.

The chain combines TRBV6-6 with TRBJ1-2, with D possibly matching TRBD1 (5 bases). Germline loops: CDR1 MNHNY, CDR2 SVGAGI (reference sequence). This CDR3 spans 15 amino acids. V was pared by 4 bases and J by 2 bases, with 14 bases between. The DNA of the CDR3 is TGTGCCAGCAGTTCCCCGCGGGGGAGCAACTATGGCTACACCTTC. Encoded protein: CASSSPRGSNYGYTF.

This rearrangement joins TRBV3-1 (or the pseudogene TRBV3-2) to TRBJ2-7; 9 bases map to TRBD2. Germline V gene data show CDR1 as LGHDT and CDR2 as YNNKEL (reference sequence). CDR3 length equals 17 residues. After removal of 0 bases from V and 3 bases from J, the junction contained 9 bases not matched to a gene. For the CDR3, the DNA is TGTGCCAGCAGCCAAGATCAGGGCGGGGGGGGTATCTACGAGCAGTACTTC. Its protein is CASSQDQGGGGIYEQYF.

The chain links TRBV19 to TRBJ1-6; tentative D call: TRBD1 (6 bases). CDR3 length equals 17 residues. V lost 11 bases and J lost 5, with 25 bases in between. Germline-derived CDR1 and CDR2 are LNHDA and SQIVND (reference sequence). The CDR3 DNA follows: TGTGCCGATACCATCTCCGGGAGGGGGGGGGATAATTCACCCCTCCACTTT. Residues: CADTISGRGGDNSPLHF.

The chain combines TRBV3-1 (or the pseudogene TRBV3-2) with TRBJ2-1; D perhaps matches TRBD2 (6 bases). The CDR3 runs to 14 residues. Trimming cost V 2 bases and J 5 bases, with 10 bases left between them. CDR1 and CDR2 (germline): LGHDT, YNNKEL (reference sequence). CDR3 residues: CASSQNGGNNEQFF. The CDR3 region has the DNA TGTGCCAGCAGCCAAAACGGAGGGAACAATGAGCAGTTCTTC.

The genes are TRBV7-8 and TRBJ1-5, with unresolved D. This CDR3 spans 13 amino acids. V lost 1 base to trimming and J lost 6 bases, with 7 bases between them. Germline CDR1 reads SGHVS; CDR2 reads FQNEAQ. In DNA form, the CDR3 reads TGTGCCAGCAGCTTAGGGGGAGCTCAGCCCCAGCATTTT. Translated, it gives CASSLGGAQPQHF.

The chain recombines TRBV5-1 with TRBJ2-7; D remains ambiguous. Germline assignment: CDR1 SGHRS and CDR2 YFSETQ. The CDR3 totals 14 residues. V was cut by 2 bases and J by 4 bases, with 13 bases left in between. The CDR3 coding sequence is TGCGCCAGCAGCTTCGGCCGAGGAGAGTACGAGCAGTACTTC. Translating it yields CASSFGRGEYEQYF.

The chain combines TRBV28 with TRBJ1-2, with no clear D. V dropped 2 bases and J dropped 8 bases, with 12 bases sitting between them. Germline-derived CDR1 and CDR2 are MDHEN and SYDVKM. The CDR3 spans 13 residues. CDR3 in DNA: TGTGCCAGCAGTTTAATCCAGGATCTGGGCTACACCTTC. The encoded protein is CASSLIQDLGYTF.

V usage is TRBV5-1 and J usage is TRBJ2-2; weak D call: TRBD1 (6 bases). Trimming removed 3 bases from V and 7 bases from J, with 19 bases in between. Germline assignment: CDR1 SGHRS and CDR2 YFSETQ. The CDR3 length is 16 residues. Here the CDR3 DNA reads TGCGCCAGCAGCTCTGGGGGCGCCGAGGTCAGCGGGGAGCTGTTTTTT. Its protein is CASSSGGAEVSGELFF.

The chain carries TRBV3-1 (or the pseudogene TRBV3-2) and TRBJ2-3, with 12 nucleotides matching TRBD2. V trimming: 0 bases; J trimming: 6 bases; junction bases outside the gene matches: 7. Germline CDR1 and CDR2: LGHDT and YNNKEL (reference sequence). The CDR3 is made up of 17 amino acids. CDR3 bases: TGTGCCAGCAGCCAAGAATCCGGACTAGCGGGGACGGATACGCAGTATTTT. This codes for CASSQESGLAGTDTQYF.